The sequence of this TCR beta chain was determined in a study of blood T cells in healthy people across ages. Sample-barcoded 5' priming and a J-beta primer mix drove a second PCR of about 7 to 12 cycles. TCRdb re-analysed the 5' RACE reads in MiXCR, keeping a single row per CDR3 protein. The sample consists of roughly 700,000 distinct CDR3 sequences, around 48% of them appearing once. Study conclusions and caveats: Naive and antigen-experienced cells could not be conclusively compared, given unsorted PBMCs. Researchers report that TCR beta diversity correlated strongly with naive T cell percentage.

V shed 8 bases and J shed 0 bases, with 14 bases lying between them. CDR1 is MNHEY and CDR2 is SMNVEV in the germline V gene (reference sequence). CDR3 length: 14 residues. A word on this clonotype: Antigen: not known.

Sequenced sample: blood. The chain combines TRBV27 with TRBJ2-7, with D unresolved. The receptor comes from a woman aged 55 to 70 in good health. The CDR3 sequence is CASGPTWSSYEQYF. The CDR3 DNA follows: TGTGCCAGCGGTCCGACGTGGAGCTCCTACGAGCAGTACTTC.